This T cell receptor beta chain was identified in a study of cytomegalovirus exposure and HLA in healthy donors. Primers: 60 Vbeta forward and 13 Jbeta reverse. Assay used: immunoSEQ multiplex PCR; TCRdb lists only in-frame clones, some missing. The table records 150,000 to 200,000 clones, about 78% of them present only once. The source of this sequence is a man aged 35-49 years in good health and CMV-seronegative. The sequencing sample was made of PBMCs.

The CDR3: CASRAAGVDYGYTF. Written as DNA, the CDR3 is TGTGCCAGCAGAGCGGCGGGGGTAGACTATGGCTACACCTTC. This chain links TRBV6-5 with TRBJ1-2; a possible D gene is TRBD1 (5 bases). There are 14 residues in the CDR3. CDR1 and CDR2 from the germline V gene are MNHEY and SVGAGI. V was trimmed by 6 bases and J by 3 bases, leaving 14 bases between them.